This entry describes one T cell receptor beta chain. This entry belongs to a study of cytomegalovirus exposure and HLA in healthy donors. TCRdb's copy holds only in-frame clones and misses some; the assay was immunoSEQ multiplex PCR. Here the sample spans more than 130,000 clones, 80% to 90% being singletons. The CDR3 is 11 residues long. Per germline, CDR1 SGDLS and CDR2 YYNGEE. Trimming cost V 4 bases and J 9 bases, with 8 bases left between them. The source is a woman between 18 and 29 years old in good health and CMV-seropositive. The specimen was PBMCs. The genes are TRBV9 and TRBJ2-1; D not certain. CDR3 residues: CASSPFPEQFF. In nucleotides, the CDR3 is TGTGCCAGCAGCCCTTTTCCTGAGCAGTTCTTC. The variable domain in full, with the rest retrieved from reference TRBV9 and TRBJ2-1, is DSGVTQTPKHLITATGQRVTLRCSPRSGDLSVYWYQQSLDQGLQFLIQYYNGEERAKGNILERFSAQQFPDLHSELNLSSLELGDSALYFCASSPFPEQFFGPGTRLTVL.